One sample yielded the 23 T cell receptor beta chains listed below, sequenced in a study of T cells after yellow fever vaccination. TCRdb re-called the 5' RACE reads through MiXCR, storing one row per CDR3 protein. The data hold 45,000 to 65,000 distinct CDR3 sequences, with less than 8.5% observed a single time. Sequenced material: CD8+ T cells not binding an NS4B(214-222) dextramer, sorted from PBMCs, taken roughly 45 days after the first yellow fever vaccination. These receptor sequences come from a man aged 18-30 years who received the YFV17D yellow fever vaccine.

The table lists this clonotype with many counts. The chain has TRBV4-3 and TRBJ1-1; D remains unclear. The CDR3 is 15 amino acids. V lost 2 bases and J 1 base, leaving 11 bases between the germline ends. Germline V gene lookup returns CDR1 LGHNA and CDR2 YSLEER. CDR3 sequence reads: CASSQLGPRNTEAFF. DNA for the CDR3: TGCGCCAGCAGCCAACTCGGACCGAGGAACACTGAAGCTTTCTTT.

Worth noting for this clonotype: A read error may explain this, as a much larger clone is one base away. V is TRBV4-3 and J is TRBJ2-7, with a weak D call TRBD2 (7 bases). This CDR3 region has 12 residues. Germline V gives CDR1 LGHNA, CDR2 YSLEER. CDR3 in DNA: TGCGCCAGCAGCCAAGGGGGGGGCGAGCACTACTTC. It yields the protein CASSQGGGEHYF.

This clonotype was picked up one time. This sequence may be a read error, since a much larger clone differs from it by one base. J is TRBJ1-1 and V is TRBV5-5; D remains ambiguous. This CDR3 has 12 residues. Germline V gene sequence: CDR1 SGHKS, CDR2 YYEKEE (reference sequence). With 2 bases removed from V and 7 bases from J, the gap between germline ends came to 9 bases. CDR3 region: CASSFWHGEAFF. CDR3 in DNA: TGTGCCAGCAGCTTTTGGCATGGTGAAGCTTTCTTT.

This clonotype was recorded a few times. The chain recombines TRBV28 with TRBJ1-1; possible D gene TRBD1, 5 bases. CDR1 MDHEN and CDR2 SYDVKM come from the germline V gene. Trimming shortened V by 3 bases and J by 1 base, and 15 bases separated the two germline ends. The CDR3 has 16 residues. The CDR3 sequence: CASSLPPGRENTEAFF. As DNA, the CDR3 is TGTGCCAGCAGTTTGCCCCCGGGACGGGAGAACACTGAAGCTTTCTTT.

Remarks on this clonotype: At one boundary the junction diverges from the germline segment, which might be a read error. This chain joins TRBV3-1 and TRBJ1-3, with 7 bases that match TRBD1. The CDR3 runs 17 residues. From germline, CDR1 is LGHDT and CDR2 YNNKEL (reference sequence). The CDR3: CASCQDKGAMAGNTIYF. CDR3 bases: TGTGCCAGCTGCCAAGACAAGGGGGCGATGGCTGGAAACACCATATATTTT.

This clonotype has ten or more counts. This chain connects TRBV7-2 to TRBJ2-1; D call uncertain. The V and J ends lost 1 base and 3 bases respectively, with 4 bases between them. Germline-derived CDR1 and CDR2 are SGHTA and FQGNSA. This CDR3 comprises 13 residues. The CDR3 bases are TGTGCCAGCAGCTTAGTGGGCTACAATGAGCAGTTCTTC. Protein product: CASSLVGYNEQFF.

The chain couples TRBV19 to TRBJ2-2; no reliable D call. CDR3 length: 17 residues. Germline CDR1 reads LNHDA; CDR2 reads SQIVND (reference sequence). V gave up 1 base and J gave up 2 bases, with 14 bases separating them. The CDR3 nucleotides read TGTGCCAGTAGTATAGGCCTGACCCAGAAAAACACCGGGGAGCTGTTTTTT. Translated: CASSIGLTQKNTGELFF.

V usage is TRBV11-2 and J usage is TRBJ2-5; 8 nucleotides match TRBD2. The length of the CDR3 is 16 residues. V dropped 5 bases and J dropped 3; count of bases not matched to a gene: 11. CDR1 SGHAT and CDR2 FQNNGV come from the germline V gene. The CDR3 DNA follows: TGTGCCAGCAGCGTTATGCCCCGAGCGGGGGAAGAGACCCAGTACTTC. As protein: CASSVMPRAGEETQYF.

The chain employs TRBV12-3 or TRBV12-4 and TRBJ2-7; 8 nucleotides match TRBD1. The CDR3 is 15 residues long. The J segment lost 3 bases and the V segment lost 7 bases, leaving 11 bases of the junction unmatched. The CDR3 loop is CASNTRAGGGYEQYV. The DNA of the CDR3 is TGTGCCAGCAACACAAGGGCAGGGGGCGGCTACGAGCAGTACGTC.

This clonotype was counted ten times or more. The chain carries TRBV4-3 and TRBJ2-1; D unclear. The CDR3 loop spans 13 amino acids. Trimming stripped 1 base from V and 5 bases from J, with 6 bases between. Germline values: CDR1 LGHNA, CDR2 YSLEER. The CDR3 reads CASSQGGHNEQFF. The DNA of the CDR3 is TGCGCCAGCAGCCAAGGTGGACACAATGAGCAGTTCTTC.

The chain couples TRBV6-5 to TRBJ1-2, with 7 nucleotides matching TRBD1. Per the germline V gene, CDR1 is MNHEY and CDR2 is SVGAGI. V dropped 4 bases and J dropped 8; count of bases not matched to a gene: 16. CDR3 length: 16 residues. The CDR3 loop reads CASSSPTDRVRRGYTF. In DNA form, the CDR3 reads TGTGCCAGCAGTTCTCCCACCGACAGGGTCCGAAGGGGCTACACCTTC.

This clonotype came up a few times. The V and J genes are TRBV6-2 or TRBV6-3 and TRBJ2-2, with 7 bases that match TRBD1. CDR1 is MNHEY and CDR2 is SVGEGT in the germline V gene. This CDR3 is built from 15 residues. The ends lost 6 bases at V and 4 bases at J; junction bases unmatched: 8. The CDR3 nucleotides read TGTGCCAGCAGGGAGTGGACAGGCTTCACCGGGGAGCTGTTTTTT. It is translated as CASREWTGFTGELFF.

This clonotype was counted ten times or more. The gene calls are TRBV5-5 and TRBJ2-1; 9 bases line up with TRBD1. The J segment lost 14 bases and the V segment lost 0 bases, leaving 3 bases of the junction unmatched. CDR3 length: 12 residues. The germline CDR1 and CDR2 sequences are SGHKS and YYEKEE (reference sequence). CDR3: CASSLGGQGEFF. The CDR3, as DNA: TGTGCCAGCAGCTTGGGGGGACAGGGAGAGTTCTTC.

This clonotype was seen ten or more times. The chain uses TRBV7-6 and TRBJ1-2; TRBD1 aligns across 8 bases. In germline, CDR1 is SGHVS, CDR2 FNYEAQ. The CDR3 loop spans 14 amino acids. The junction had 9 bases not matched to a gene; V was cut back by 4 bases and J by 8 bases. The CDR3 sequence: CASSSRHRGYGYTF. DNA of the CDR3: TGTGCCAGCAGCTCACGACACAGGGGGTACGGCTACACCTTC.

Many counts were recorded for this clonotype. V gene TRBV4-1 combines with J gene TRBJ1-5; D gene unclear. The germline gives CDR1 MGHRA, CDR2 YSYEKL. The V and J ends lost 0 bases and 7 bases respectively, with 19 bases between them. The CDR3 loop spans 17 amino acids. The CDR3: CASSQDGYGQLGQPQHF. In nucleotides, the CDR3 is TGCGCCAGCAGCCAAGATGGATACGGGCAGCTAGGACAGCCCCAGCATTTT.

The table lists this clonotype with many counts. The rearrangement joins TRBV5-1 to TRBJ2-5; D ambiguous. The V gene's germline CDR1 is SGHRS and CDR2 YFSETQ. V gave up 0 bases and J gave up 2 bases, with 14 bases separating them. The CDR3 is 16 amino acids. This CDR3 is CASSLEHVGWQETQYF. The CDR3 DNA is TGCGCCAGCAGCTTGGAACACGTGGGGTGGCAAGAGACCCAGTACTTC.

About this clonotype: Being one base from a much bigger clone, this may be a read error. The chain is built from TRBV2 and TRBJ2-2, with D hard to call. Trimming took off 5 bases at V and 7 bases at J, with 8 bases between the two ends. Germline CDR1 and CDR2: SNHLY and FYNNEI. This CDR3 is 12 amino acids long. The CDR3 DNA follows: TGTGCCAGCAGTCAGAACCTCGGGGAGCTGTTTTTT. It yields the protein CASSQNLGELFF.

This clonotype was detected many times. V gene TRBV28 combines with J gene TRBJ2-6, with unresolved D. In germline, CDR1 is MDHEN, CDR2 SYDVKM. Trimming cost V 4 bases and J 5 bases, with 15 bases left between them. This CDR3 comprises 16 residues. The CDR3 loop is CASSSVGHLWANVLTF. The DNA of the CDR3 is TGTGCCAGCAGTTCCGTTGGCCACCTCTGGGCCAACGTCCTGACTTTC.

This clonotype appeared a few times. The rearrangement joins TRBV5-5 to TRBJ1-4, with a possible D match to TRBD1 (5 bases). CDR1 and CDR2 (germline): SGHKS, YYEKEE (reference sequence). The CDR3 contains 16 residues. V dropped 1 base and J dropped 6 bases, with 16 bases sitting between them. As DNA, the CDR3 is TGTGCCAGCAGCTTGAAGTCATCGGGGGTTGATGAAAAACTGTTTTTT. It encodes CASSLKSSGVDEKLFF.

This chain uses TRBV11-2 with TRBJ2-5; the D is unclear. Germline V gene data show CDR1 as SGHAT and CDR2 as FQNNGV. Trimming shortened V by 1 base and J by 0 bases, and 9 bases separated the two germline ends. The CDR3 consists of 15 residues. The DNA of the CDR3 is TGTGCCAGCAGCTTAGGGGATCTGTACCAAGAGACCCAGTACTTC. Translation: CASSLGDLYQETQYF. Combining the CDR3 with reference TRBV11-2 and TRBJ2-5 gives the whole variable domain EAGVAQSPRYKIIEKRQSVAFWCNPISGHATLYWYQQILGQGPKLLIQFQNNGVVDDSQLPKDRFSAERLKGVDSTLKIQPAKLEDSAVYLCASSLGDLYQETQYFGPGTRLLVL.

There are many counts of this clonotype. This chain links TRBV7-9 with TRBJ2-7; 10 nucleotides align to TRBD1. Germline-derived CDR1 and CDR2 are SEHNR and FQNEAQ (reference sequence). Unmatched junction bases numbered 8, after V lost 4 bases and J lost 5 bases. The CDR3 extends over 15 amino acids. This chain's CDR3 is CASSSGQGDKDEQYV. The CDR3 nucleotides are TGTGCCAGCAGCTCTGGACAGGGGGATAAAGACGAGCAGTACGTC.

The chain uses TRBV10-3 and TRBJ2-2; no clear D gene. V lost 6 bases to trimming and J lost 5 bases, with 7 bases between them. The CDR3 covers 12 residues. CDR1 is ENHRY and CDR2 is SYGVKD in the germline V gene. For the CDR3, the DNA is TGTGCCATCAGGGACGGGACCGGGGAGCTGTTTTTT. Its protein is CAIRDGTGELFF.

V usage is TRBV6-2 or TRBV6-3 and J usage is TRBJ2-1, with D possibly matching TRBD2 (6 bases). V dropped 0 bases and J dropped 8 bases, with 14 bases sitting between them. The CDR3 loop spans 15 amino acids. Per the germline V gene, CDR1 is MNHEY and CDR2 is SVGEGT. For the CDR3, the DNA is TGTGCCAGCAGTTACTCGACTAGAAGTACAGATGAGCAGTTCTTC. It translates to CASSYSTRSTDEQFF.